A selection of T cell receptor beta chains follows, all from one sample in a study of blood T cell repertoires in COVID-19. Clones were sequenced by immunoSEQ multiplex PCR, and TCRdb holds only the in-frame ones, with some missing. The sample carries about 280,000 clones, approximately 91% recorded once. Specimen: peripheral blood. These receptors came from a woman aged 25 to 39 with COVID-19, enrolled during active disease. The CDR3 runs from the conserved cysteine through the conserved F or W. Fields, in order: V gene, D gene, clone size, J gene, CDR3 DNA, CDR3 protein. D genes are given only for firm matches. Expanded clones are given a class, and other clones once, few, many or no size at all.

v_call: TRBV28
d_call: TRBD1
clone_size: .
j_call: TRBJ1-3
cdr3_nt: TGTGCCAGCGACGACAGGGGGCGGGGAAACACCATATATTTT
cdr3_aa: CASDDRGRGNTIYF

v_call: TRBV6-5
d_call: TRBD2
clone_size: .
j_call: TRBJ2-1
cdr3_nt: TGTGCCAGCAGTTACGGCCGGGGGGAGAATGAGCAGTTCTTC
cdr3_aa: CASSYGRGENEQFF

v_call: TRBV24-1
d_call: .
clone_size: .
j_call: TRBJ2-3
cdr3_nt: TGTGCCACCAGTGACTCCGGGAGAGTTGGCACAGATACGCAGTATTTT
cdr3_aa: CATSDSGRVGTDTQYF

v_call: TRBV5-5
d_call: .
clone_size: .
j_call: TRBJ1-6
cdr3_nt: TGTGCCAGCAGCTTGATTGGGCCCGCGAATTCACCCCTCCACTTT
cdr3_aa: CASSLIGPANSPLHF

v_call: TRBV9
d_call: .
clone_size: .
j_call: TRBJ1-2
cdr3_nt: TGTGCCAGCAGCGTAGCTGCAGAAAGCTATGGCTACACCTTC
cdr3_aa: CASSVAAESYGYTF

v_call: TRBV4-1
d_call: .
clone_size: .
j_call: TRBJ1-5
cdr3_nt: TGCGCCAGCAGCCAAGAGTGGCAGGCACAGCCCCAGCATTTT
cdr3_aa: CASSQEWQAQPQHF

v_call: TRBV28
d_call: TRBD2
clone_size: once
j_call: TRBJ2-3
cdr3_nt: TGTGCCAGCAGTGGAGCGGGAGATGGGTTGGATACGCAGTATTTT
cdr3_aa: CASSGAGDGLDTQYF

v_call: TRBV2
d_call: TRBD1
clone_size: .
j_call: TRBJ1-3
cdr3_nt: TGTGCCAGCAGTGACCTGGCGGACAGGGGTGGAAACACCATATATTTT
cdr3_aa: CASSDLADRGGNTIYF

v_call: TRBV7-9
d_call: TRBD1
clone_size: .
j_call: TRBJ1-2
cdr3_nt: TGTGCCAGCAGCTTAGAGGGACAGAACTATGGCTACACCTTC
cdr3_aa: CASSLEGQNYGYTF

v_call: TRBV6-6
d_call: .
clone_size: .
j_call: TRBJ1-5
cdr3_nt: TGTGCCAGCAGCTACCAACTGGGCGGCAATCAGCCCCAGCATTTT
cdr3_aa: CASSYQLGGNQPQHF

v_call: TRBV13
d_call: TRBD1
clone_size: .
j_call: TRBJ2-7
cdr3_nt: TGTGCCAGCAGCTTCCAGGGGGTCTACGAGCAGTACTTC
cdr3_aa: CASSFQGVYEQYF

v_call: TRBV10-1
d_call: TRBD1
clone_size: .
j_call: TRBJ1-1
cdr3_nt: TGCGCCAGCAGCTGGGACAGGTTGAACACTGAAGCTTTCTTT
cdr3_aa: CASSWDRLNTEAFF

v_call: TRBV7-9
d_call: TRBD1
clone_size: .
j_call: TRBJ2-7
cdr3_nt: TGTGCCAGCAGCCGGACAGGGGTCGGGGAGCAGTACTTC
cdr3_aa: CASSRTGVGEQYF

v_call: TRBV7-9
d_call: TRBD1
clone_size: .
j_call: TRBJ1-1
cdr3_nt: TGTGCCAGCAGCTTAACAGGGGGCACTGAAGCTTTCTTT
cdr3_aa: CASSLTGGTEAFF

v_call: TRBV6-2/TRBV6-3
d_call: TRBD2
clone_size: .
j_call: TRBJ2-1
cdr3_nt: TGTGCCAGCAGTTACGACCCCTTAGGCGGGAGTCTCTACAATGAGCAGTTCTTC
cdr3_aa: CASSYDPLGGSLYNEQFF

v_call: TRBV25-1
d_call: .
clone_size: .
j_call: TRBJ2-1
cdr3_nt: TGTGCCAGCAGTGAGCTCGGTAGCAGCTCCTACAATGAGCAGTTCTTC
cdr3_aa: CASSELGSSSYNEQFF

v_call: TRBV5-1
d_call: TRBD1
clone_size: .
j_call: TRBJ1-4
cdr3_nt: TGCGCCAGCAGCTCCGGGACAGGGAGAACTAATGAAAAACTGTTTTTT
cdr3_aa: CASSSGTGRTNEKLFF

v_call: TRBV11-2
d_call: TRBD1
clone_size: .
j_call: TRBJ2-5
cdr3_nt: TGTGCCAGCAGCTCAGGACAGGGAAGAGAGACCCAGTACTTC
cdr3_aa: CASSSGQGRETQYF

v_call: TRBV6-5
d_call: .
clone_size: .
j_call: TRBJ2-7
cdr3_nt: TGTGCCAGCAGTCGCGGGGTCCTCCGTGGGGAGCAGTACTTC
cdr3_aa: CASSRGVLRGEQYF

v_call: TRBV7-9
d_call: TRBD1
clone_size: .
j_call: TRBJ2-7
cdr3_nt: TGTGCCAGCAGCTCCTTAGGATCAAGCAGGGGGTGGCACGAGCAGTACTTC
cdr3_aa: CASSSLGSSRGWHEQYF

v_call: TRBV5-4
d_call: .
clone_size: .
j_call: TRBJ2-1
cdr3_nt: TGTGCCAGCAGCTTGGACTGGACAGCGTACAATGAGCAGTTCTTC
cdr3_aa: CASSLDWTAYNEQFF

v_call: TRBV28
d_call: TRBD2
clone_size: .
j_call: TRBJ2-2
cdr3_nt: TGTGCCAGCAGTTTATCGGGGGGGACCGGGGAGCTGTTTTTT
cdr3_aa: CASSLSGGTGELFF

v_call: TRBV3-1/TRBV3-2
d_call: TRBD2
clone_size: once
j_call: TRBJ2-5
cdr3_nt: TGTGCCAGCAGCAAAGTGACTAGCGGGAGTTGGGTGACCCAGTACTTC
cdr3_aa: CASSKVTSGSWVTQYF

v_call: TRBV2
d_call: .
clone_size: .
j_call: TRBJ2-4
cdr3_nt: TGTGCCAGCAGTGCCAGAAACATTCAGTACTTC
cdr3_aa: CASSARNIQYF

v_call: TRBV12-3/TRBV12-4
d_call: TRBD1
clone_size: .
j_call: TRBJ1-6
cdr3_nt: TGTGCCAGCAGGCCCGGGACAGTTTCACCCCTCCACTTT
cdr3_aa: CASRPGTVSPLHF

v_call: TRBV18
d_call: TRBD1
clone_size: .
j_call: TRBJ2-6
cdr3_nt: TGTGCCAGCTCACTAACCGGGACAGAGGGGTTAGGGGCCAACGTCCTGACTTTC
cdr3_aa: CASSLTGTEGLGANVLTF

v_call: TRBV4-1
d_call: .
clone_size: .
j_call: TRBJ1-3
cdr3_nt: TGCGCCAGCAGCCAAGATCTAGGGGAAAGCTCTGGAAACACCATATATTTT
cdr3_aa: CASSQDLGESSGNTIYF

v_call: TRBV15
d_call: TRBD1
clone_size: .
j_call: TRBJ1-5
cdr3_nt: TGTGCCACCAGCAGAGGGGACAGGGGAGGCAATCAGCCCCAGCATTTT
cdr3_aa: CATSRGDRGGNQPQHF

v_call: TRBV6-2/TRBV6-3
d_call: .
clone_size: .
j_call: TRBJ1-5
cdr3_nt: TGTGCCAGCAGTTACGAGTTGTATAGCAATCAGCCCCAGCATTTT
cdr3_aa: CASSYELYSNQPQHF

v_call: TRBV29-1
d_call: TRBD2
clone_size: .
j_call: TRBJ2-1
cdr3_nt: TGCAGCGTCGGGACTAGCTTGAGCTCCTACAATGAGCAGTTCTTC
cdr3_aa: CSVGTSLSSYNEQFF

v_call: TRBV2
d_call: .
clone_size: .
j_call: TRBJ2-2
cdr3_nt: TGTGCCAGCAGTCAAACACCGCAGAACACCGGGGAGCTGTTTTTT
cdr3_aa: CASSQTPQNTGELFF

v_call: TRBV15
d_call: TRBD2
clone_size: .
j_call: TRBJ2-1
cdr3_nt: TGTGCCACCAGCCCTCCTGGGGCGGGAGGGAATGAGCAGTTCTTC
cdr3_aa: CATSPPGAGGNEQFF

v_call: TRBV6-5
d_call: .
clone_size: .
j_call: TRBJ2-7
cdr3_nt: TGTGCCAGCAGTTCACGGGGGTTGGGGGAGCAGTACTTC
cdr3_aa: CASSSRGLGEQYF

v_call: TRBV24-1
d_call: .
clone_size: .
j_call: TRBJ1-1
cdr3_nt: TGTGCCACCAGTGATACCGCGGGGGGTGAAGCTTTCTTT
cdr3_aa: CATSDTAGGEAFF

v_call: TRBV7-2
d_call: .
clone_size: .
j_call: TRBJ2-7
cdr3_nt: TGTGCCAGCAGCTTTAGCACAGGGACGTTCCACGAGCAGTACTTC
cdr3_aa: CASSFSTGTFHEQYF

v_call: TRBV5-1
d_call: TRBD2
clone_size: .
j_call: TRBJ2-1
cdr3_nt: TGCGCCAGCAGCTTTACTAGCGACTCCTACAATGAGCAGTTCTTC
cdr3_aa: CASSFTSDSYNEQFF

v_call: TRBV7-3
d_call: .
clone_size: .
j_call: TRBJ2-7
cdr3_nt: TGTGCCAGCAGCTTAAGTACAGACTCCTACGAGCAGTACTTC
cdr3_aa: CASSLSTDSYEQYF

v_call: TRBV28
d_call: TRBD1
clone_size: .
j_call: TRBJ2-7
cdr3_nt: TGTGCCAGCAGTCCGCGGACAGGGGGCCCCTACGAGCAGTACTTC
cdr3_aa: CASSPRTGGPYEQYF

v_call: TRBV12-3/TRBV12-4
d_call: .
clone_size: few
j_call: TRBJ1-1
cdr3_nt: TGTGCCAGCCAGGTTTTTAACACTGAAGCTTTCTTT
cdr3_aa: CASQVFNTEAFF

v_call: TRBV10-3
d_call: TRBD2
clone_size: .
j_call: TRBJ2-1
cdr3_nt: TGTGCCATCAGTGAACCCGGAGCGGGGGTCCAGTTCTTC
cdr3_aa: CAISEPGAGVQFF

v_call: TRBV6-1
d_call: .
clone_size: .
j_call: TRBJ2-3
cdr3_nt: TGTGCCAGCAGTGAGGGCAGCGGCCACACTGCGCAGTATTTT
cdr3_aa: CASSEGSGHTAQYF

v_call: TRBV19
d_call: .
clone_size: .
j_call: TRBJ1-3
cdr3_nt: TGTGCCAGTAGTCTGGGAAACACCATATATTTT
cdr3_aa: CASSLGNTIYF

v_call: TRBV24-1
d_call: .
clone_size: .
j_call: TRBJ2-2
cdr3_nt: TGTGCCACCGCGGGGGCGGGAGACACCGGGGAGCTGTTTTTT
cdr3_aa: CATAGAGDTGELFF

v_call: TRBV24-1
d_call: TRBD1
clone_size: .
j_call: TRBJ2-5
cdr3_nt: TGTGCCACCAGTGACCCGGGACAGGGGGCGCCTGAGACCCAGTACTTC
cdr3_aa: CATSDPGQGAPETQYF

v_call: TRBV30
d_call: TRBD1
clone_size: .
j_call: TRBJ1-2
cdr3_nt: TGTGCCTGTGCACAGGGGACGCTGGGCTACACCTTC
cdr3_aa: CACAQGTLGYTF

v_call: TRBV24-1
d_call: TRBD2
clone_size: .
j_call: TRBJ2-1
cdr3_nt: TGTGCCACCAGTGATGCCGGGAGGGTGAACAATGAGCAGTTCTTC
cdr3_aa: CATSDAGRVNNEQFF

v_call: TRBV6-1
d_call: TRBD2
clone_size: .
j_call: TRBJ2-5
cdr3_nt: TGTGCCAGCAGTGAAGCGATCAGGGCTAGCGGGCACCAAGAGACCCAGTACTTC
cdr3_aa: CASSEAIRASGHQETQYF

v_call: TRBV2
d_call: .
clone_size: .
j_call: TRBJ2-2
cdr3_nt: TGTGCCAGCAGTGTAAAGGGGTACACCGGGGAGCTGTTTTTT
cdr3_aa: CASSVKGYTGELFF

v_call: TRBV10-2
d_call: .
clone_size: once
j_call: TRBJ2-1
cdr3_nt: TGCGCCAGCAGTGAGTCGGTGGGCTTTGCAAATCGATACAATGAGCAGTTCTTC
cdr3_aa: CASSESVGFANRYNEQFF

v_call: TRBV27
d_call: .
clone_size: .
j_call: TRBJ2-6
cdr3_nt: TGTGCCAGCAGGGAACAGGTCGGCGGGGCCAACGTCCTGACTTTC
cdr3_aa: CASREQVGGANVLTF

v_call: TRBV5-1
d_call: TRBD1
clone_size: .
j_call: TRBJ1-4
cdr3_nt: TGCGCCAGCAGCTACGGGACAGGGGGCACTCATAGAGAAAAACTGTTTTTT
cdr3_aa: CASSYGTGGTHREKLFF

v_call: TRBV30
d_call: .
clone_size: .
j_call: TRBJ2-3
cdr3_nt: TGTGCCTGGAGTGGCGCAGATACGCAGTATTTT
cdr3_aa: CAWSGADTQYF

v_call: TRBV6-4
d_call: .
clone_size: once
j_call: TRBJ2-1
cdr3_nt: TGTGCCAGCAGTGCCCGAGGGGGGGTGATAGATGAGCAGTTCTTC
cdr3_aa: CASSARGGVIDEQFF

v_call: TRBV18
d_call: .
clone_size: .
j_call: TRBJ1-1
cdr3_nt: TGTGCCAGCTCACCCAATCCGAAAGGGGCGGGGATGACTGAAGCTTTCTTT
cdr3_aa: CASSPNPKGAGMTEAFF

v_call: TRBV24-1
d_call: .
clone_size: .
j_call: TRBJ1-2
cdr3_nt: TGTGCCACCAGTGATACCCAGACGGCAGGGGCTAACTATGGCTACACCTTC
cdr3_aa: CATSDTQTAGANYGYTF

v_call: TRBV2
d_call: .
clone_size: .
j_call: TRBJ2-3
cdr3_nt: TGTGCCAGCAGTGGGCAGTATAGCACAGATACGCAGTATTTT
cdr3_aa: CASSGQYSTDTQYF